This TCR beta chain stems from a study of cytomegalovirus exposure and HLA in healthy donors. The CDR3 extends over 17 amino acids. V lost 3 bases, J lost 3 bases, and 21 bases lay in between. Germline CDR1 and CDR2: MNHNS and SASEGT. The PCR made use of 60 Vbeta and 13 Jbeta primers. Sequencing used immunoSEQ multiplex PCR; TCRdb keeps in-frame clones, though not all of them. Of about 130,000 clones in the sample, over 70% were seen once. The origin of this receptor is a man aged 18 to 30 in good health and CMV-seropositive. Sequencing was performed on PBMCs. V is TRBV6-1 and J is TRBJ2-7; a possible D gene is TRBD1 (6 bases). CDR3 sequence: CASSEDPQGLTNYEQYF. CDR3 bases: TGTGCCAGCAGTGAGGACCCTCAGGGGTTAACTAACTACGAGCAGTACTTC.